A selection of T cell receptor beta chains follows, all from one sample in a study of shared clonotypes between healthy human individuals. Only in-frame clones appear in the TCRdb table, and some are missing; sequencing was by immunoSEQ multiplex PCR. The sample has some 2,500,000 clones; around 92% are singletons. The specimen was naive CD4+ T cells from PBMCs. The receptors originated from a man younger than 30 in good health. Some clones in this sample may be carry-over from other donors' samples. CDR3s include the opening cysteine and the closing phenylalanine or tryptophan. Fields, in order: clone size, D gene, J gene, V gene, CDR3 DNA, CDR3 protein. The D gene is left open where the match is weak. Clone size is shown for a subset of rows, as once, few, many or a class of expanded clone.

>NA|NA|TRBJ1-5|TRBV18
TGTGCCAGCTCACCAGTTGGAGAGAATCAGCCCCAGCATTTT
CASSPVGENQPQHF
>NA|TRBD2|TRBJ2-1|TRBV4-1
TGCGCCAGCAGCCAACCACTAGCGGGAGTGGTAAATGAGCAGTTCTTC
CASSQPLAGVVNEQFF
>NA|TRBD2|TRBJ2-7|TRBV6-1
TGTGCCAGCTCGGGAGGAGTCTACGAGCAGTACTTC
CASSGGVYEQYF
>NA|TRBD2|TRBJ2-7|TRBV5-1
TGCGCCAGCAGCTTGAACAGCGGGGGGACCTACGAGCAGTACTTC
CASSLNSGGTYEQYF
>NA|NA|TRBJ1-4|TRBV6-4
TGTGCCAGTTCAGGTTTACCAACTAATGAAAAACTGTTTTTT
CASSGLPTNEKLFF
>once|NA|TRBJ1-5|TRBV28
TGTGCCAGCAGCCTTCCCGCTCAGCCCCAGCATTTT
CASSLPAQPQHF
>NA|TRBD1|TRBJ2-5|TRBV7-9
TGTGCCAGCAGCTTTGGACAGGGGGCGATTGAGACCCAGTACTTC
CASSFGQGAIETQYF
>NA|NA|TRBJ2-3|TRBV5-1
TGCGCCAGCAGCTTGAGACCGGGGGCAGATACGCAGTATTTT
CASSLRPGADTQYF
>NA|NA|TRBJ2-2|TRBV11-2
TGTGCCAGCAGCCTAGGGGTCGCGGCGAACACCGGGGAGCTGTTTTTT
CASSLGVAANTGELFF
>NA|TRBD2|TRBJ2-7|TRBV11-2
TGTGCCAGCAGCCAACAGACTAGCGTGAGCTCCTACGAGCAGTACTTC
CASSQQTSVSSYEQYF
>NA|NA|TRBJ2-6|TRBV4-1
TGCGCCAGCAGCCGTTCGACTGGGGCCAACGTCCTGACTTTC
CASSRSTGANVLTF
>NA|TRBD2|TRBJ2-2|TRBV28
TGTGCCAGCAGTTTGAAAACGAGCGGGAGACACACCGGGGAGCTGTTTTTT
CASSLKTSGRHTGELFF
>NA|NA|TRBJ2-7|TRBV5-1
TGCGCCAGCAGCATAGACAGTCCGGCCTACGAGCAGTACTTC
CASSIDSPAYEQYF
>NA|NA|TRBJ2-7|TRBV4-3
TGCGCCAGCAGCCAAGATTGGGACATCTCCTACGAGCAGTACTTC
CASSQDWDISYEQYF
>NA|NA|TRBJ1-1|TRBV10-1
TGCGCCAGCAGTGCAGGGTGGAACACTGAAGCTTTCTTT
CASSAGWNTEAFF
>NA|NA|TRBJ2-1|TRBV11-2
TGTGCCAGCAGCCCCGGGGCGGGCAACTCCTACAATGAGCAGTTCTTC
CASSPGAGNSYNEQFF
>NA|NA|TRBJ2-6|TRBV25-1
TGTGCCAGCAGTGAAGGATGGGGAACCGGGGCCAACGTCCTGACTTTC
CASSEGWGTGANVLTF
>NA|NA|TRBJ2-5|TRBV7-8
TGTGCCAGCAGCGCACAGGGAGGGGAGACCCAGTACTTC
CASSAQGGETQYF
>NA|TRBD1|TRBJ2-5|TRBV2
TGTGCCAGCAGATGGGACAGGGCAGGGGAAGAGACCCAGTACTTC
CASRWDRAGEETQYF
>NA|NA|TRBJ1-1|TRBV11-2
TGTGCCAGCAGCTTTGGAGGGACTGAAGCTTTCTTT
CASSFGGTEAFF
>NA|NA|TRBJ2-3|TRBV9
TGTGCCAGCAGCGTTTCCCCAGGGGGCACAGATACGCAGTATTTT
CASSVSPGGTDTQYF
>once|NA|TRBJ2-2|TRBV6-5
TGTGCCAGCAGACCCCACGGCGGGGTGACGATTTTT
CASRPHGGVTIF
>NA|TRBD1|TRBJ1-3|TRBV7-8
TGTGCCAGCAGCTTAGGGGGACAGGTGACTGGAAACACCATATATTTT
CASSLGGQVTGNTIYF
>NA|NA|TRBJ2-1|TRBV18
TGTGCCAGCTCACTATCACAGGGGAGGAATGAGCAGTTCTTC
CASSLSQGRNEQFF
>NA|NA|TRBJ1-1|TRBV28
TGTGCCAGCAGAGAAGGGGCAGCTTTCTTT
CASREGAAFF
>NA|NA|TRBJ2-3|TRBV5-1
TGCGCCAGCAGCCCCACCCTGGACACACATACGCAGTATTTT
CASSPTLDTHTQYF
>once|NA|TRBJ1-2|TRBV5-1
NA
CASSLVGTGSPYF
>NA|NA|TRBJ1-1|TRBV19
TGTGCCACCACAAACGGGGGGGCCGGGAACACTGAAGCTTTCTTT
CATTNGGAGNTEAFF
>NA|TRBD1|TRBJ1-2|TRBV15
TGTGCCACCAGCCGAGGCCTTTTGAACAGGGGGGGCTATGGCTACACCTTC
CATSRGLLNRGGYGYTF
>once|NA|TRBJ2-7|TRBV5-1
TGCGCCAGCAGCTTGATTGTTAGCGGAGCCTACGAGCAGTACTTC
CASSLIVSGAYEQYF
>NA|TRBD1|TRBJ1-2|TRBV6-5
TGTGCCAGCAGTACAAGGCCAGGGGGCTATGGCTATACCTTC
CASSTRPGGYGYTF
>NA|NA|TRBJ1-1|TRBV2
TGTGCCAGCAGTGGCAGCAGGGGTACCACTGAAGCTTTCTTT
CASSGSRGTTEAFF
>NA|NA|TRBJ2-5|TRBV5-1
TGCGCCAGCAGCTCCGGCCCAGACCGGGAGACCCAGTACTTC
CASSSGPDRETQYF
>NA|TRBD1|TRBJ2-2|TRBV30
TGTGCCTGGAGGACAGGGGTGAACACCGGGGAGCTGTTTTTT
CAWRTGVNTGELFF
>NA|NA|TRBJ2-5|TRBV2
TGTGCCAGCAGGGGAATGGCAACTACGGAGATCCAGTACTTC
CASRGMATTEIQYF
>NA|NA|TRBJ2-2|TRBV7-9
TGTGCCAGCAGCCAGATCCGCGACGGAGGCACCGGGGAGCTGTTTTTT
CASSQIRDGGTGELFF
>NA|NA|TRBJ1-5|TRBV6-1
TGTGCCAGCAGTGAATCCGAACGCAATCAGCCCCAGCATTTT
CASSESERNQPQHF
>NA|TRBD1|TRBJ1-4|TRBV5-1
TGCGCCAGCAGCTTGGGGGACAGGGGGCTTCGGGAAAAACTGTTTTTT
CASSLGDRGLREKLFF
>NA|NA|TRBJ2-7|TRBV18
TGTGCCAGCTCATCCCTCTACGAGCAGTACTTC
CASSSLYEQYF
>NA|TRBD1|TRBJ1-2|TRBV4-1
TGCGCCAGCAGCCCGGACTCGGACAGGGCCGGTGGCTACACCTTC
CASSPDSDRAGGYTF
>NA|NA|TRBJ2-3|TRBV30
TGTGCCTGGGCTGGAGGGCAAGGCACAGATACGCAGTATTTT
CAWAGGQGTDTQYF